This passage covers 5 T cell receptor beta chains from one sample sequenced in a study of blood T cells in healthy people across ages. A second about 7 to 11 cycle PCR used barcoded and J-beta primers. TCRdb re-analysed the 5' RACE reads in MiXCR, keeping a single row per CDR3 protein. The sample lists about 830,000 distinct CDR3 sequences; 55% to 70% were seen once. Material: blood. These receptors came from a man aged 25-45 years in good health.

This chain connects TRBV5-6 to TRBJ2-5; D is uncertain. V was clipped by 0 bases and J by 0 bases, with 12 bases between them. CDR3 length: 16 amino acids. From germline, CDR1 is SGHDT and CDR2 YYEEEE. CDR3 loop: CASSLAGNPDQETQYF. CDR3 coding DNA: TGTGCCAGCAGCTTGGCTGGGAACCCAGACCAAGAGACCCAGTACTTC.

This clonotype was seen once. The junction does not match germline at one end; this may be a read error. The chain employs TRBV7-8 and TRBJ2-1; D might be TRBD1 or TRBD2, each matching 5 bases. CDR3 length: 12 residues. In germline, CDR1 is SGHVS, CDR2 FQNEAQ. CDR3 coding DNA: TGTGCCAGCAGCCAAATTGGGGGTGAGCAGTTTTTC. Translation gives CASSQIGGEQFF.

This clonotype was picked up a small number of times. The V and J genes are TRBV6-5 and TRBJ2-5, with 7 bases identical to TRBD2. CDR1 and CDR2 (germline): MNHEY, SVGAGI. This CDR3 contains 19 residues. The V and J ends lost 2 bases and 5 bases, in that order; junction bases with no gene match: 20. In DNA, the CDR3 is TGTGCCAGCAGTTACGAATCCTCCGTCAAGCGGGACCTCTGGGAGACCCAGTACTTC. Amino acids: CASSYESSVKRDLWETQYF.

This clonotype was seen a single time. It may be a read error: a sequence one base away is much more abundant. The chain links TRBV29-1 to TRBJ2-1, with unresolved D. The DNA end is more similar to TRBJ2-7, so the J call may be wrong. This CDR3 has 14 residues. Germline-derived CDR1 and CDR2 are SQVTM and ANQGSEA. The CDR3 DNA reads as TGCAGCGTTACCCTAGAACGTGGCTACAATGAGCAGTACTTC. Amino acid sequence: CSVTLERGYNEQYF.

The V call is TRBV6-5, the J call TRBJ2-6; perhaps TRBD1 as D (5 bases). CDR1 is MNHEY and CDR2 is SVGAGI in the germline V gene. There are 16 residues in the CDR3. Trimming cost V 7 bases and J 3 bases, with 16 bases left between them. This chain's CDR3 is CASIGALRGGANVLTF. In DNA, the CDR3 is TGTGCCAGCATTGGGGCCCTTCGAGGTGGGGCCAACGTCCTGACTTTC.